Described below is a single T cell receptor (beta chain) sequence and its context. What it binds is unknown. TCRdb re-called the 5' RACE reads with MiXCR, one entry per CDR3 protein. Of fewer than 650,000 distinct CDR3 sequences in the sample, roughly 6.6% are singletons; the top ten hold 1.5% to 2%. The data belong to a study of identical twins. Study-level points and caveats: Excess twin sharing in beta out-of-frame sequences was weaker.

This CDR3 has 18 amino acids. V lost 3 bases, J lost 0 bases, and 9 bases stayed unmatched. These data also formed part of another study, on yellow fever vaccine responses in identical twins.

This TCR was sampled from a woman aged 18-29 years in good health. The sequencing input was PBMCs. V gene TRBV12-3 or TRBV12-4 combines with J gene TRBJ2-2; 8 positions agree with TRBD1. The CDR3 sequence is CASSFRGRGLSNTGELFF. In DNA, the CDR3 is TGTGCCAGCAGTTTCCGGGGCAGGGGGCTTTCGAACACCGGGGAGCTGTTTTTT.